This TCR beta chain was found in a study of blood T cells in healthy people across ages. The draw of peripheral blood yielded roughly 9.4 milliliters from each donor. Per sample, no less than 5 micrograms of total RNA were extracted. Primed by a sample-barcoded 5' primer and a J-beta primer mix, a second PCR proceeded for about 6 to 11 cycles. TCRdb re-called the 5' RACE reads with MiXCR, one entry per CDR3 protein. Altogether around 1,500,000 distinct CDR3 sequences are present, approximately 40% being singletons, with the ten largest covering roughly 7.9%. Study conclusions and caveats: Investigators treated diversity estimates from one million T cells as underestimates.

Germline CDR1 is DFQATT and CDR2 is SNEGSKA (reference sequence). Trimming took 3 bases from V and 10 from J, leaving 15 bases between them. The CDR3 length is 12 residues. This clonotype was counted only a few times. The target antigen is unknown. This clonotype was sampled from a woman between 18 and 29 years old in good health. The chain joins TRBV20-1 to TRBJ1-2; no clear D gene. The sequenced material came from blood. CDR3 protein: CSASRDLTPYTF. In nucleotides, the CDR3 is TGCAGTGCTAGTCGAGATTTGACTCCCTACACCTTC.